This T cell receptor (beta chain) was found in a study of T cell responses to AZD1222 COVID-19 vaccine. J was trimmed by 6 bases and V by 6 bases; bases with no gene match: 4. Germline CDR1 reads MNHEY; CDR2 reads SVGAGI. The CDR3 is 13 residues long. The data were produced by immunoSEQ multiplex PCR, yet TCRdb's version contains in-frame clones alone and is incomplete. The sample lists 100,000 or so clones; approximately 93% were seen once. The source is an adult in good health. This chain joins TRBV6-5 and TRBJ2-2; TRBD1 matches 7 bases. The specimen was peripheral blood, collected on day 0 of AZD1222 vaccination. The CDR3 nucleotides read TGTGCCAGCAGGACAGGGATCCCCGGGGAGCTGTTTTTT. Its protein is CASRTGIPGELFF.